This is a list of T cell receptor beta chains from one sample in a study of OX40 agonist ivuxolimab in advanced cancers. The data were produced by immunoSEQ multiplex PCR, yet TCRdb's version contains in-frame clones alone and is incomplete. Among 21,000 or so clones listed, about nine tenths were seen once. The sequences come from CD4+ or CD8+ T cells sorted from blood, collected in a trial of the OX40 agonist ivuxolimab. The receptors come from an adult with an advanced solid tumor such as melanoma, head and neck, liver or kidney cancer. Both conserved end residues are part of each CDR3. D genes are given only for firm matches. Where a row states a size, it is once, few, many or the class of an expanded clone; other rows omit it.

j_call: TRBJ2-1
v_call: TRBV6-4
clone_size: -
d_call: -
cdr3_nt: TGTGCCAGCAGTGACCCCAGGGAGAATGAGCAGTTCTTC
cdr3_aa: CASSDPRENEQFF

j_call: TRBJ2-3
v_call: TRBV5-8
clone_size: -
d_call: TRBD1
cdr3_nt: TGTGCCAGCCGCCGGACCAGACAGGGGCCAGATACGCAGTATTTT
cdr3_aa: CASRRTRQGPDTQYF

j_call: TRBJ1-1
v_call: TRBV19
clone_size: -
d_call: -
cdr3_nt: TGTGCCAGTAGTATCTGGCGGGGAGCTTTCTTT
cdr3_aa: CASSIWRGAFF

j_call: TRBJ2-2
v_call: TRBV5-1
clone_size: once
d_call: -
cdr3_nt: TGCGCCAGCAGCTTATCGGGGGAGCTGTTTTTT
cdr3_aa: CASSLSGELFF

j_call: TRBJ1-1
v_call: TRBV27
clone_size: -
d_call: -
cdr3_nt: TGTGCCAGCAGTTTGGACTTTACAGGGAACACTGAAGCTTTCTTT
cdr3_aa: CASSLDFTGNTEAFF

j_call: TRBJ2-7
v_call: TRBV9
clone_size: once
d_call: -
cdr3_nt: TGTGCCAGCAGCGGGACAGCCTCCTACGAGCAGTACTTC
cdr3_aa: CASSGTASYEQYF

j_call: TRBJ2-5
v_call: TRBV27
clone_size: -
d_call: -
cdr3_nt: TGTGCCAGCAGTTTAATAGAAGGGCAGACCCAGTACTTC
cdr3_aa: CASSLIEGQTQYF

j_call: TRBJ1-6
v_call: TRBV10-3
clone_size: -
d_call: -
cdr3_nt: TGTGCCATCAGTGATGCGGAGATTCACTATAATTCACCCCTCCACTTT
cdr3_aa: CAISDAEIHYNSPLHF

j_call: TRBJ1-1
v_call: TRBV9
clone_size: -
d_call: -
cdr3_nt: TGTGCCAGCAGCGTAGGAGGGGGTTATGATGAAGCTTTCTTT
cdr3_aa: CASSVGGGYDEAFF

j_call: TRBJ2-1
v_call: TRBV15
clone_size: -
d_call: -
cdr3_nt: TGTGCCACCAGCAGAGCACACACAGGGTTGCCCTACAATGAGCAGTTCTTC
cdr3_aa: CATSRAHTGLPYNEQFF

j_call: TRBJ1-2
v_call: TRBV14
clone_size: -
d_call: TRBD1
cdr3_nt: TGTGCCAGCAGCCAAGATGATTTGGGACAGGGGGGTACGGACTATGGCTACACCTTC
cdr3_aa: CASSQDDLGQGGTDYGYTF

j_call: TRBJ2-5
v_call: TRBV5-6
clone_size: few
d_call: -
cdr3_nt: TGTGCCAGCACCAAGACTAGTGAGATACAAGAGACCCAGTACTTC
cdr3_aa: CASTKTSEIQETQYF

j_call: TRBJ1-5
v_call: TRBV19
clone_size: -
d_call: -
cdr3_nt: TGTGCCAGTAGTTTCGGGGCAGGGGGCAATCAGCCCCAGCATTTT
cdr3_aa: CASSFGAGGNQPQHF

j_call: TRBJ1-5
v_call: TRBV28
clone_size: once
d_call: -
cdr3_nt: TGTGCCAGCATCGACTATAGGGACAATAGCAATCAGCCCCAGCATTTT
cdr3_aa: CASIDYRDNSNQPQHF

j_call: TRBJ1-5
v_call: TRBV2
clone_size: -
d_call: -
cdr3_nt: TGTGCCAGCAGCGAAGGTAGTGCAGGGAATCAGCCCCAGCATTTT
cdr3_aa: CASSEGSAGNQPQHF

j_call: TRBJ2-7
v_call: TRBV6-1
clone_size: -
d_call: TRBD1
cdr3_nt: TGTGCCAGCAATCCGAGGCTAGGGGGCAGCTACGAGCAGTACTTC
cdr3_aa: CASNPRLGGSYEQYF

j_call: TRBJ2-7
v_call: TRBV6-5
clone_size: -
d_call: -
cdr3_nt: TGTGCCAGCAACCAACAGGGAGGATCCTACGAGCAGTACTTC
cdr3_aa: CASNQQGGSYEQYF

j_call: TRBJ2-3
v_call: TRBV28
clone_size: -
d_call: -
cdr3_nt: TGTGCCAGCAGTGCGGCTGCCTGGTGGTGGACAGATACGCAGTATTTT
cdr3_aa: CASSAAAWWWTDTQYF

j_call: TRBJ2-7
v_call: TRBV6-4
clone_size: few
d_call: TRBD1
cdr3_nt: TGTGCCAGCAGAGTTGGCCGGGACAGAAGGTACTCTATCTCCTACGAGCAGTACTTC
cdr3_aa: CASRVGRDRRYSISYEQYF

j_call: TRBJ2-7
v_call: TRBV5-1
clone_size: -
d_call: -
cdr3_nt: TGCGCCAGCAGCTTGGATGCCAGGGCGATAAACGAGCAGTACTTC
cdr3_aa: CASSLDARAINEQYF

j_call: TRBJ2-5
v_call: TRBV6-1
clone_size: -
d_call: -
cdr3_nt: TGTGCCAGCAGTGATGTGTATAGAGCCCAGGAGACCCAGTACTTC
cdr3_aa: CASSDVYRAQETQYF

j_call: TRBJ1-1
v_call: TRBV6-5
clone_size: -
d_call: -
cdr3_nt: TGTGCCAGCAGTCATCAGGGGATGTACGCTGAAGCTTTCTTT
cdr3_aa: CASSHQGMYAEAFF

j_call: TRBJ2-1
v_call: TRBV27
clone_size: -
d_call: TRBD1
cdr3_nt: TGTGCCAGCAGCATACGGACAGGGGGCTACAATGAGCAGTTCTTC
cdr3_aa: CASSIRTGGYNEQFF

j_call: TRBJ2-5
v_call: TRBV5-1
clone_size: -
d_call: TRBD2
cdr3_nt: TGCGCCAGCAGCTTTTCCCGAGGACTAGCGGGGCAAGAGACCCAGTACTTC
cdr3_aa: CASSFSRGLAGQETQYF

j_call: TRBJ2-7
v_call: TRBV10-3
clone_size: -
d_call: -
cdr3_nt: TGTGCCATCAATGGGATCTCCTCCTACGAGCAGTACTTC
cdr3_aa: CAINGISSYEQYF

j_call: TRBJ2-3
v_call: TRBV7-3
clone_size: -
d_call: -
cdr3_nt: TGCGCCAGCAGCTTAATCGGGTCTAGCACAGATACGCAGTATTTT
cdr3_aa: CASSLIGSSTDTQYF

j_call: TRBJ2-1
v_call: TRBV13
clone_size: -
d_call: -
cdr3_nt: TGTGCCAGCAGCCCCCCGGGGTTAGCGCGGAAAAATGAGCAGTTCTTC
cdr3_aa: CASSPPGLARKNEQFF

j_call: TRBJ2-2
v_call: TRBV5-6
clone_size: -
d_call: TRBD1
cdr3_nt: TGTGCCAGCAGCTGGGAAGGACAGGGTTACACCGGGGAGCTGTTTTTT
cdr3_aa: CASSWEGQGYTGELFF

j_call: TRBJ2-1
v_call: TRBV27
clone_size: -
d_call: TRBD2
cdr3_nt: TGTGCCAGCAGCGAGGGACTAGCGGGAGGGAGTGAGCAGTTCTTC
cdr3_aa: CASSEGLAGGSEQFF

j_call: TRBJ2-7
v_call: TRBV5-1
clone_size: -
d_call: -
cdr3_nt: TGCGCCAGCAGCCAACCATTCGAAGCCTACGAGCAGTACTTC
cdr3_aa: CASSQPFEAYEQYF

j_call: TRBJ1-2
v_call: TRBV11-2
clone_size: medium-sized
d_call: -
cdr3_nt: TGTGCCAGCAGCCTCGGAGACTATGGCTACACCTTC
cdr3_aa: CASSLGDYGYTF

j_call: TRBJ2-1
v_call: TRBV30
clone_size: -
d_call: TRBD2
cdr3_nt: TGTGCCTGGAGCGGACTAGCGGGAGGTTACAGGGATGAGCAGTTCTTC
cdr3_aa: CAWSGLAGGYRDEQFF

j_call: TRBJ2-1
v_call: TRBV29-1
clone_size: -
d_call: -
cdr3_nt: TGCAGCGTCGCCCCCGACATGAGCTCCTACAATGAGCAGTTCTTC
cdr3_aa: CSVAPDMSSYNEQFF

j_call: TRBJ1-6
v_call: TRBV4-1
clone_size: -
d_call: -
cdr3_nt: TGCGCCAGCAGGGCTTGGGCCAGCACCTATAATTCACCCCTCCACTTT
cdr3_aa: CASRAWASTYNSPLHF

j_call: TRBJ2-7
v_call: TRBV28
clone_size: once
d_call: TRBD1
cdr3_nt: TGTGCCAGCAGTACCGACAGGGGGGGGAGCGACGAGCAGTACTTC
cdr3_aa: CASSTDRGGSDEQYF

j_call: TRBJ1-6
v_call: TRBV7-9
clone_size: few
d_call: TRBD1
cdr3_nt: TGTGCCAGCAGCGCTACAGGGGCCCCCCTCCACTTT
cdr3_aa: CASSATGAPLHF

j_call: TRBJ2-4
v_call: TRBV28
clone_size: -
d_call: TRBD2
cdr3_nt: TGTGCCAGCAGTTTGACGCGGGAGCTTGAAAACATTCAGTACTTC
cdr3_aa: CASSLTRELENIQYF

j_call: TRBJ2-1
v_call: TRBV6-4
clone_size: -
d_call: TRBD2
cdr3_nt: TGTGCCAGCAGACGACTAGCGTATGAGCAGTTCTTC
cdr3_aa: CASRRLAYEQFF

j_call: TRBJ2-3
v_call: TRBV7-6
clone_size: -
d_call: -
cdr3_nt: TGTGCCAGCAGCTTAAGAGTCGACTTTTTTACGAGCACAGATACGCAGTATTTT
cdr3_aa: CASSLRVDFFTSTDTQYF

j_call: TRBJ2-7
v_call: TRBV5-6
clone_size: -
d_call: -
cdr3_nt: TGTGCCAGCAGCCCGCTCGTGAGGGTACAGGGCTACGAGCAGTACTTC
cdr3_aa: CASSPLVRVQGYEQYF

j_call: TRBJ2-7
v_call: TRBV6-5
clone_size: -
d_call: -
cdr3_nt: TGTGCCAGCAGTGATTACATGAGATACGAGCAGTACTTC
cdr3_aa: CASSDYMRYEQYF

j_call: TRBJ1-5
v_call: TRBV14
clone_size: -
d_call: -
cdr3_nt: TGTGCCAGCAGCCAAGGAGGGGATCAGCCCCAGCATTTT
cdr3_aa: CASSQGGDQPQHF

j_call: TRBJ2-7
v_call: TRBV4-1
clone_size: -
d_call: TRBD1
cdr3_nt: TGCGCCAGCAGCCAAGATATGGGACAGGGGGCCTACGAGCAGTACTTC
cdr3_aa: CASSQDMGQGAYEQYF

j_call: TRBJ2-1
v_call: TRBV7-7
clone_size: -
d_call: -
cdr3_nt: TGTGCTAGCAGCTTAATTCCGACAGAATACAATGAGCAGTTCTTC
cdr3_aa: CASSLIPTEYNEQFF

j_call: TRBJ1-4
v_call: TRBV5-5
clone_size: -
d_call: -
cdr3_nt: TGTGCCAGCAGCCGACAGATCGCGAATGAAAAACTGTTTTTT
cdr3_aa: CASSRQIANEKLFF

j_call: TRBJ1-4
v_call: TRBV27
clone_size: -
d_call: -
cdr3_nt: TGTGCCAGCAGTTTAACTCCGGTTGCAACTAATGAAAAACTGTTTTTT
cdr3_aa: CASSLTPVATNEKLFF